This T cell receptor (beta chain) was observed in a study of blood T cell repertoires in COVID-19. The germline V gene encodes CDR1 MNHEY and CDR2 SMNVEV (reference sequence). Unmatched junction bases numbered 0, after V lost 1 base and J lost 1 base. This CDR3 contains 15 residues. Clones were sequenced by immunoSEQ multiplex PCR, and TCRdb holds only the in-frame ones, with some missing. The table has some 200,000 clones, nearly 90% seen once. The sequence was obtained from a woman under 30 who had recovered from COVID-19. The chain combines TRBV27 with TRBJ1-1; 10 bases align to TRBD1. Specimen: peripheral blood. The CDR3 coding sequence is TGTGCCAGCAGTTTATGGACAGGGGGGAACACTGAAGCTTTCTTT. It specifies CASSLWTGGNTEAFF.